What follows is one T cell receptor beta chain and its context. The target antigen is unknown. Only one base separates this from a far larger clonotype, so it likely reflects a read error. This table comes from immunoSEQ multiplex PCR, and its TCRdb copy is limited to in-frame clones, with some not included. This table has nearly 500,000 clones, around 80% appearing once. The data were obtained in a study of shared clonotypes between healthy human individuals. Notes on the study in general: In this cohort, only blood was sampled, and tissue repertoires likely differ. Sequencing depth was a factor that was expected to affect clonotype sharing among donors.

The receptor was isolated from a woman in her thirties or forties in good health. Some clones in this sample may be carry-over from other donors' samples. Sequencing was done on a sample of PBMCs.

The chain's CDR3 is CAWGRGYGTGELFF. Here the CDR3 DNA reads TGTGCCTGGGGTAGGGGATATGGGACCGGGGAGCTGTTTTTT. The chain combines TRBV30 with TRBJ2-2; maybe TRBD1 (5 bases). V lost 5 bases to trimming and J lost 5 bases, with 15 bases between them. The CDR3 consists of 14 residues. CDR1 GTSNPN and CDR2 SVGIG come from the germline V gene (reference sequence).